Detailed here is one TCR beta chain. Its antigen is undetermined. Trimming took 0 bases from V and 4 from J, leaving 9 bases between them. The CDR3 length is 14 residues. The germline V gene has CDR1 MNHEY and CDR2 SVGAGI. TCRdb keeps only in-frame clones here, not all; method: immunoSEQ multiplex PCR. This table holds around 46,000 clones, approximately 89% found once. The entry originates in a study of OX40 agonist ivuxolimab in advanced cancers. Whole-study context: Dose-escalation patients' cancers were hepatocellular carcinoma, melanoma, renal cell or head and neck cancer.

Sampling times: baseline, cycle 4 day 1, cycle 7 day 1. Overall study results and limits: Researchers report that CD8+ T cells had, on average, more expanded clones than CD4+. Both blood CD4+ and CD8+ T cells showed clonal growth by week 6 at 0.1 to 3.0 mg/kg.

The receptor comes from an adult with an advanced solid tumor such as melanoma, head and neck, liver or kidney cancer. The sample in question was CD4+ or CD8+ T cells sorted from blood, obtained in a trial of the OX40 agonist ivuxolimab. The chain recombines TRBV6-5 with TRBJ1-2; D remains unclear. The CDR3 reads CASSYSRATYGYTF. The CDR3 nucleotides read TGTGCCAGCAGTTACTCGCGGGCAACCTATGGCTACACCTTC.